Shown below are 13 T cell receptor beta chains from a single sample sequenced in a study of CD8+CD57+ T cells in acquired aplastic anemia. The template used for profiling TCR beta VDJ and CDR3 was genomic DNA. TCRdb processed the reads anew with MiXCR; each CDR3 protein has one entry. The sample lists about 100,000 distinct CDR3 sequences, around 50% occurring once. The sequencing input was sorted CD4+, CD8+, or CD8+CD57+ T cells (not recorded which) from PBMCs. These receptors came from a human donor in good health, serving as a control.

This clonotype came up many times. The V and J genes are TRBV29-1 and TRBJ1-3; TRBD1 is a possible D gene (5 bases). The CDR3 sequence is 13 residues long. The V end was cut by 5 bases, the J end by 0 bases, with 8 bases between. The germline V gene encodes CDR1 SQVTM and CDR2 ANQGSEA. Here the CDR3 reads CSVKGISGNTIYF. The CDR3 DNA follows: TGCAGCGTTAAGGGGATCTCTGGAAACACCATATATTTT.

About this clonotype: A much more abundant neighbour one base away suggests this may be a read error. The CDR3 DNA is TGTGCCGGCAGCGGGGGACAGGGGGGAAGTCAGCCCCAGCATTTT. Translation: CAGSGGQGGSQPQHF. The chain is built from TRBV9 and TRBJ1-5, with 11 bases identical to TRBD1. Germline-derived CDR1 and CDR2 are SGDLS and YYNGEE. This CDR3 contains 15 residues.

This clonotype showed up many times. The V gene is TRBV29-1, the J gene TRBJ1-1; D gene unclear. V was cut by 3 bases and J by 4 bases, with 0 bases left in between. CDR1 and CDR2 from the germline V gene are SQVTM and ANQGSEA. The CDR3 totals 9 residues. The CDR3 spells CSVDTEAFF. The CDR3, as DNA: TGCAGCGTTGACACTGAAGCTTTCTTT.

The rearrangement uses TRBV2 and TRBJ1-2, with 7 bases that match TRBD1. With 6 bases clipped from V and 2 bases from J, the junction kept 9 bases outside the gene matches. CDR1 and CDR2 (germline): SNHLY, FYNNEI. The CDR3 runs to 15 residues. CDR3 DNA: TGTGCCAGCAGGGATCAGACAGGGCCCAACTATGGCTACACCTTC. Translated, it gives CASRDQTGPNYGYTF.

There are many counts of this clonotype. The V and J genes are TRBV25-1 and TRBJ2-2; no firm D call. The CDR3 is made up of 12 amino acids. The V gene's germline CDR1 is MGHDK and CDR2 SYGVNS. V lost 3 bases to trimming and J lost 6 bases, with 5 bases between them. Here the CDR3 reads CASSDGAGELFF. As DNA, the CDR3 is TGTGCCAGCAGTGATGGGGCCGGGGAGCTGTTTTTT.

This chain uses TRBV25-1 with TRBJ2-1; 8 bases match TRBD1. This CDR3 is 18 amino acids long. CDR1 MGHDK and CDR2 SYGVNS come from the germline V gene. V lost 4 bases, J lost 7 bases, and 18 bases stayed unmatched. CDR3 in amino acids: CASSGTDRDYSFINEQFF. In nucleotides, the CDR3 is TGTGCCAGCAGTGGGACGGACAGGGATTATAGTTTCATTAATGAGCAGTTCTTC.

This clonotype was found many times. The gene calls are TRBV3-1 and TRBJ2-5; D ambiguous. V lost 3 bases to trimming and J lost 1 base, with 15 bases between them. From germline, CDR1 is LGHDT and CDR2 YNNKEL (reference sequence). The CDR3 contains 16 residues. The CDR3 DNA reads TGTGCCAGCAGCCAGACGGGCAGGCCGGTCCAAGAGACCCAGTACTTC. It codes for CASSQTGRPVQETQYF.

This clonotype has a count of ten or more. The chain links TRBV10-2 to TRBJ1-1, with unresolved D. The CDR3 extends over 14 amino acids. Trimming cost V 2 bases and J 5 bases, with 12 bases left between them. Per the germline V gene, CDR1 is WSHSY and CDR2 is SAAADI. The CDR3 region is CASSEASTGTEAFF. In DNA, the CDR3 is TGCGCCAGCAGTGAGGCATCCACCGGGACTGAAGCTTTCTTT.

This clonotype turned up a few times. The chain links TRBV5-1 to TRBJ2-2; D is possibly TRBD2 (5 bases). The V gene's germline CDR1 is SGHRS and CDR2 YFSETQ. Trimming cost V 6 bases and J 3 bases, with 12 bases left between them. The CDR3 runs 14 residues. The DNA of the CDR3 is TGCGCCAGCAAGCGGACGGCGGACACCGGGGAGCTGTTTTTT. Residues: CASKRTADTGELFF.

Details on this clonotype: This sequence may be a read error, since a much larger clone differs from it by one base. V gene TRBV5-1 combines with J gene TRBJ1-5; perhaps TRBD1 as D (6 bases). The CDR3 contains 14 residues. The germline V gene has CDR1 SGHRS and CDR2 YFSETQ. CDR3 amino acids: CPSSPGTLNQPQHF. Here the CDR3 DNA reads TGCCCCAGCAGCCCCGGGACACTTAATCAGCCCCAGCATTTT.

This clonotype appeared a few times. DNA of the CDR3: TGTGCCACCAGCAGAGATCGACAGGCCACGCAGTATTTT. Amino acid sequence: CATSRDRQATQYF. The chain couples TRBV15 to TRBJ2-3, with D possibly being TRBD1 (6 bases). CDR1 is LNHNV and CDR2 is YYDKDF in the germline V gene (reference sequence). V lost 0 bases to trimming and J lost 9 bases, with 10 bases between them. CDR3 length equals 13 residues.

The chain joins TRBV29-1 to TRBJ1-1; D unresolved. Germline lookup yields CDR1 SQVTM and CDR2 ANQGSEA. With 5 bases removed from V and 5 bases from J, the gap between germline ends came to 6 bases. The CDR3 is 10 amino acids. CDR3 residues: CSVLNTEAFF. The CDR3 DNA follows: TGCAGCGTTCTTAATACTGAAGCTTTCTTT.

The chain has TRBV19 and TRBJ1-1, with D hard to call. This CDR3 has 13 residues. V gave up 3 bases and J gave up 1 base, with 6 bases separating them. The V gene's germline CDR1 is LNHDA and CDR2 SQIVND (reference sequence). CDR3 protein: CASSMTGNTEAFF. CDR3 nucleotides: TGTGCCAGTAGTATGACGGGGAACACTGAAGCTTTCTTT. The entire variable domain, with the rest obtained from reference TRBV19 and TRBJ1-1, is as follows: DGGITQSPKYLFRKEGQNVTLSCEQNLNHDAMYWYRQDPGQGLRLIYYSQIVNDFQKGDIAEGYSVSREKKESFPLTVTSAQKNPTAFYLCASSMTGNTEAFFGQGTRLTVV.